These 5 T cell receptor beta chains were all obtained from the same sample, sequenced in a study of regulatory T cells in long-lasting Graves disease. Through Arm-PCR of CDR3 regions and iRepertoire HTBI primers, TCR beta libraries were built. TCRdb recomputed calls from the multiplex PCR reads with MiXCR, one row per CDR3 protein. The sample gives 390,000 or so distinct CDR3 sequences, roughly 12% of which show up once; 18% is in the top ten. Noted time point: newly diagnosed GD, antithyroid drugs for less than 3 months. PBMC-extracted RNA yielded the TCR library. The sample was also linked to a second study, of T cells in Graves' hyperthyroidism and ophthalmopathy.

The specimen comprised peripheral blood mononuclear cells (PBMCs), sampled at new diagnosis, from a patient treated with antithyroid drugs. The receptors stem from a young woman with Graves disease.

This clonotype was seen at least ten times. The genes are TRBV2 and TRBJ1-2; possible D gene TRBD1, 6 bases. V lost 4 bases and J lost 4, with 16 bases in between. Germline V gene data show CDR1 as SNHLY and CDR2 as FYNNEI. This CDR3 region has 15 residues. The CDR3 is CASSVSPQGGYGYTF. In DNA form, the CDR3 reads TGTGCCAGCAGTGTCAGCCCACAGGGCGGCTATGGCTACACCTTC.

This clonotype was found many times. This chain links TRBV29-1 with TRBJ2-7; 10 nucleotides agree with TRBD1. Germline trimming cut 8 bases from V and 5 bases from J; bases unmatched to any gene: 9. The CDR3 loop spans 13 amino acids. Germline V gene lookup returns CDR1 SQVTM and CDR2 ANQGSEA. CDR3 DNA sequence: TGCAGCACGGGGGTCGACAGGGGGCACGAGCAGTACTTC. Translated: CSTGVDRGHEQYF.

On this clonotype: With a much larger clone just one base away, this may be a read error. The chain couples TRBV5-1 to TRBJ1-2, with 8 bases matching TRBD1. There are 18 residues in the CDR3. The germline V gene has CDR1 SGHRS and CDR2 YFSETQ. V shed 5 bases, J shed 4 bases, and the junction held 19 bases outside the gene matches. CDR3 bases: TGCGCCAGCAGGCCCCCCCGCCAGTGGACAGGGATTGGCTATGGCTACACCTTC. This sequence encodes CASRPPRQWTGIGYGYTF.

In this sample, this clonotype turned up many times. The V call is TRBV3-1, the J call TRBJ2-3; 16 positions match TRBD2. CDR1 LGHDT and CDR2 YNNKEL come from the germline V gene (reference sequence). The CDR3 extends over 17 amino acids. Germline trimming cut 2 bases from V and 4 bases from J; bases unmatched to any gene: 3. The CDR3 sequence is CASSQPGTSGGADTQYF. In DNA, the CDR3 is TGTGCCAGCAGCCAACCCGGGACTAGCGGGGGGGCAGATACGCAGTATTTT.

In its sample, this clonotype was seen many times. The rearrangement joins TRBV18 to TRBJ1-1; unclear D gene. Deletions cut 3 bases from V and 1 base from J, with 9 bases between. The CDR3 spans 14 residues. From germline, CDR1 is KGHSH and CDR2 LQKENI. The CDR3 region is CASSPRASNTEAFF. The CDR3 DNA follows: TGTGCCAGCTCACCCCGGGCCTCGAACACTGAAGCTTTCTTT.